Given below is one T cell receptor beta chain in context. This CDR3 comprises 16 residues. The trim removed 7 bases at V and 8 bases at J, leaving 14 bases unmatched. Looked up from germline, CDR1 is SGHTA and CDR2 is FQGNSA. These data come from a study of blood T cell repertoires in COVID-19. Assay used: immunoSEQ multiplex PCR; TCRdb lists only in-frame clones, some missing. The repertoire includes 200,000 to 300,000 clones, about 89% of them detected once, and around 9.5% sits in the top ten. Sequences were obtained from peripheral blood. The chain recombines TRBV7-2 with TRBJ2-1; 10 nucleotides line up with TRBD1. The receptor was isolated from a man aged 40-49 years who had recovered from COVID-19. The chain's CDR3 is CASTANRDRGRYEQFF. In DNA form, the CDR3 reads TGTGCCAGCACAGCAAACCGGGACAGGGGTCGCTATGAGCAGTTCTTC.